This is a list of T cell receptor beta chains from one sample in a study of blood T cells in healthy people across ages. TCRdb analysed the 5' RACE reads with MiXCR anew, one entry per CDR3 protein. Here the sample spans about 680,000 distinct CDR3 sequences, around 45% being singletons. The sample was blood. These TCRs come from a woman aged 60-70 years in good health. The CDR3 runs from the conserved cysteine through the conserved F or W. A D gene is named only where the DNA matches it firmly.

D: TRBD2; V: TRBV4-1; CDR3: CASSLIQPSAGVSNEQFF
D: NA; V: TRBV2; CDR3: CASRFTGNTDTQYF
D: TRBD1; V: TRBV5-1; CDR3: CASSPDRARGETQYF
D: NA; V: TRBV6-2/TRBV6-3; CDR3: CASRDRDWYTEAFF
D: NA; V: TRBV7-3; CDR3: CANSLFRAGTNEKLFF
D: NA; V: TRBV20-1; CDR3: CSARGPDSNQPQHF
D: TRBD1; V: TRBV28; CDR3: CASSKTGSFNTEAFF
D: TRBD1; V: TRBV18; CDR3: CASSPPIRDRYNEQFF
D: NA; V: TRBV28; CDR3: CASSLISGTNIQYF
D: TRBD1; V: TRBV6-6; CDR3: CASSYSITQGARQYF
D: NA; V: TRBV20-1; CDR3: CSARGLQQPQETQYF
D: NA; V: TRBV29-1; CDR3: CSVEGFGTGELFF
D: TRBD2; V: TRBV20-1; CDR3: CSANPSSGATDTQYF
D: NA; V: TRBV29-1; CDR3: CSVRLVSYGYTF
D: NA; V: TRBV9; CDR3: CASSVGLGSNQPQHF
D: NA; V: TRBV29-1; CDR3: CSVEEGANEQFF
D: TRBD1; V: TRBV14; CDR3: CASSQLTGVPYNEQFF
D: NA; V: TRBV21-1; CDR3: CASSKELSGIGTDTQYF
D: NA; V: TRBV12-3/TRBV12-4; CDR3: CASSPRGSGYGYTF
D: TRBD2; V: TRBV2; CDR3: CASSESTGRETQYF
D: TRBD1; V: TRBV20-1; CDR3: CSAPKLPGQGATNTEAFF
D: NA; V: TRBV4-1; CDR3: CASSQVEGYGYTF
D: TRBD2; V: TRBV2; CDR3: CASRGTSGRIQYF
D: NA; V: TRBV29-1; CDR3: CSVRAGVTEAFF
D: TRBD2; V: TRBV6-6; CDR3: CAGKKTSGVNEQFF
D: TRBD1; V: TRBV4-3; CDR3: CASSQTGQALYGYTF
D: NA; V: TRBV6-5; CDR3: CASSTLTRGGQYF
D: TRBD2; V: TRBV6-2/TRBV6-3; CDR3: CASKEREGEQFF
D: NA; V: TRBV20-1; CDR3: CSAGGTLRGNEQFF
D: NA; V: TRBV24-1; CDR3: CATSDPAPDLDSYNEQFF
D: NA; V: TRBV12-3/TRBV12-4; CDR3: CASSQTSDYGYTF
D: TRBD2; V: TRBV5-4; CDR3: CASSHRLAGTTDTQYF
D: TRBD1; V: TRBV6-5; CDR3: CASSYGQGSSYGYTF
D: TRBD1; V: TRBV4-2; CDR3: CASSPSEGQEIEQFF
D: NA; V: TRBV7-2; CDR3: CASSFAARFYEQYF
D: TRBD1; V: TRBV29-1; CDR3: CSVDLYCCGKQGAFYEQYF
D: NA; V: TRBV7-8; CDR3: CASNSLWGPNTGELFF
D: NA; V: TRBV7-9; CDR3: CASSGPTGYGYEQYF
D: NA; V: TRBV7-2; CDR3: CASSPSYSGYEQYF
D: NA; V: TRBV6-2/TRBV6-3; CDR3: CASSDGQDSPLHF
D: NA; V: TRBV6-1; CDR3: CASSKDPQGYYEQYF
D: NA; V: TRBV29-1; CDR3: CSTESSQGPYYGYTF
D: TRBD1; V: TRBV28; CDR3: CASTLGQGPYGYTF
D: TRBD2; V: TRBV20-1; CDR3: CSAKAGAVEQFF
D: NA; V: TRBV4-3; CDR3: CASSQVLAGGRGEQYF
D: TRBD2; V: TRBV20-1; CDR3: CSARLAGGPGTGELFF
D: NA; V: TRBV23-1; CDR3: CASSQANRNPGSPLHF
D: TRBD2; V: TRBV3-1; CDR3: CASSRRALRESLHEQYF
D: TRBD1; V: TRBV20-1; CDR3: CSARTSGTGPPYEQYF